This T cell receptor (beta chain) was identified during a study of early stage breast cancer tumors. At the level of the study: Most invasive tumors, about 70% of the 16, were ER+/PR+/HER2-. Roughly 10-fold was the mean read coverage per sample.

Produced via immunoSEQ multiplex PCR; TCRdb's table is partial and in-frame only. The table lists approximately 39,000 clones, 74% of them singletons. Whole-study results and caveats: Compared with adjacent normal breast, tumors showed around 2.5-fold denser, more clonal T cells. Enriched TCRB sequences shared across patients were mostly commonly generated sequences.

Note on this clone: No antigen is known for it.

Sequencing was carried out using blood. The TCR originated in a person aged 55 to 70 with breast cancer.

The CDR3 DNA reads as TGTGCCAGTAGTACGGGCCAACTGACTGAAGCTTTCTTT. Protein sequence: CASSTGQLTEAFF. The chain has TRBV19 and TRBJ1-1; D unresolved. Germline V gene lookup returns CDR1 LNHDA and CDR2 SQIVND (reference sequence). This CDR3 spans 13 amino acids. Trimming shortened V by 4 bases and J by 5 bases, and 11 bases separated the two germline ends.